This T cell receptor beta chain was documented in a study of tumor and adjacent non-tumor tissue in lung cancer. Study-wide context: Aged about 31 to 80 years, patients included more than nine men and 4 or 5 women with stage I to III disease.

The template was RNA from unsorted bulk tissue. Germline V gene sequence: CDR1 SGHAT, CDR2 FQNNGV. This CDR3 is 15 amino acids long. The study, taken as a whole, reports: Tumor repertoires had a smaller top 100 clone share than normal lung.

The library came from three nested PCR rounds adapted from ARM-PCR protocols. Using its own MiXCR run on the multiplex PCR reads, TCRdb lists one record per CDR3 protein. The sample has about 140,000 distinct CDR3 sequences; 66% are singletons. Concerning this clonotype: Antigen: not known. At one of its ends the junction is not consistent with the germline gene, which may arise from a read error.

V usage is TRBV11-2 and J usage is TRBJ1-5; no reliable D call. Sequenced material: lung tumor tissue. The sequence was obtained from a man aged 55 to 70 with small cell lung cancer. CDR3 sequence reads: CASSKGTGSNQPQHF. The CDR3 bases are TGCGCCAGCAGCAAGGGTACCGGTAGCAATCAGCCCCAGCATTTT.